The 25 T cell receptor beta chains below were found in one sample sequenced in a study of T cell repertoires in cytomegalovirus infection. Via MiXCR, TCRdb re-called the reads, giving one row per CDR3 protein. The sample includes about 740,000 distinct CDR3 sequences, approximately 34% of them seen just once. The sample comprised PBMCs. These receptors originate from a human donor in good health (CMV status not recorded). Some clones in this sample may be carry-over from other donors' samples.

The genes are TRBV27 and TRBJ2-1, with 9 bases aligning to TRBD1. After removal of 7 bases from V and 8 bases from J, the junction contained 9 bases not matched to a gene. This CDR3 spans 14 amino acids. Germline CDR1 MNHEY, CDR2 SMNVEV (reference sequence). This chain's CDR3 is CASKPGTGSYEQFF. DNA of the CDR3: TGTGCCAGCAAACCCGGGACAGGGAGCTATGAGCAGTTCTTC.

This clonotype appeared a few times. The rearrangement links TRBV6-1 to TRBJ1-2; D remains unclear. The germline gives CDR1 MNHNS, CDR2 SASEGT. V lost 2 bases and J 6 bases, leaving 10 bases between the germline ends. CDR3 length: 13 amino acids. The CDR3 loop is CASSEYGPHGYTF. CDR3 nucleotides: TGTGCCAGCAGTGAATATGGTCCGCATGGCTACACCTTC.

The rearrangement links TRBV7-9 to TRBJ2-3; possibly TRBD1 for D (6 bases). V gave up 8 bases and J gave up 6 bases, with 21 bases separating them. This CDR3 comprises 15 residues. Per the germline V gene, CDR1 is SEHNR and CDR2 is FQNEAQ (reference sequence). Here the CDR3 DNA reads TGTGCCAGCGCAGACGGGACACCACAGGGCGATACGCAGTATTTT. Amino acid sequence: CASADGTPQGDTQYF.

The chain combines TRBV4-1 with TRBJ1-1; no clear D gene. The CDR3 sequence is 14 residues long. The V and J ends lost 2 bases and 2 bases respectively, with 9 bases between them. Germline V CDR1 and CDR2: MGHRA, YSYEKL. CDR3 bases: TGCGCCAGCAGCCAAAGTGGTAGTAACACTGAAGCTTTCTTT. Its protein is CASSQSGSNTEAFF.

A remark on this clonotype: A much more abundant neighbour one base away suggests this may be a read error. This chain links TRBV7-8 with TRBJ2-1; perhaps TRBD1 as D (6 bases). The germline CDR1 and CDR2 sequences are SGHVS and FQNEAQ. This CDR3 comprises 13 residues. CDR3 in amino acids: CDSSSQGRNEQFF. The DNA of the CDR3 is TGTGACAGCAGCTCACAGGGCCGGAATGAGCAGTTCTTC.

The chain has TRBV13 and TRBJ1-1; TRBD1 aligns across 7 bases. The CDR3 loop spans 11 amino acids. J was trimmed by 11 bases and V by 7 bases; bases with no gene match: 7. Germline CDR1 and CDR2: PRHDT and FYEKMQ (reference sequence). CDR3 DNA sequence: TGTGCCAGCACCCGACAGGGACGGGCTTTCTTT. It specifies CASTRQGRAFF.

For this clonotype: The junction and the germline gene differ at one end; a read error may be behind it. This chain joins TRBV6-2 or TRBV6-3 and TRBJ1-5; D remains ambiguous. Germline CDR1 and CDR2: MNHEY and SVGEGT. CDR3 length: 15 amino acids. The CDR3 DNA sequence: TGTACCAGCAGTGAACGCAGAGACGGGAATCAGCCCCAGCATTTT. It yields the protein CTSSERRDGNQPQHF.

J is TRBJ1-1 and V is TRBV27, with D unclear. CDR1 MNHEY and CDR2 SMNVEV come from the germline V gene (reference sequence). This CDR3 has 16 amino acids. V shed 2 bases and J shed 4 bases, with 17 bases lying between them. CDR3 bases: TGTGCCAGCAGTTTAAGGTGGCCTCCCGGGAGCACTGAAGCTTTCTTT. This codes for CASSLRWPPGSTEAFF.

The V and J genes are TRBV12-3 or TRBV12-4 and TRBJ1-5, with 7 bases aligning to TRBD1. The J segment lost 6 bases and the V segment lost 4 bases, leaving 12 bases of the junction unmatched. This CDR3 is built from 16 residues. CDR3 nucleotide sequence: TGTGCCAGCAGTTACGGGACAGAAAGAAGGGGTCAGCCCCAGCATTTT. Its protein is CASSYGTERRGQPQHF.

The chain recombines TRBV6-6 with TRBJ2-7; 10 bases align to TRBD2. V lost 7 bases and J lost 6; bases outside the gene matches: 12. The germline V gene has CDR1 MNHNY and CDR2 SVGAGI (reference sequence). This CDR3 is built from 15 residues. The CDR3 coding sequence is TGTGCCAGCATGTTCCTGCTAGCGGGGGTATCCGAGCAGTACTTC. Its translation: CASMFLLAGVSEQYF.

About this clonotype itself: A much larger clone lies a single base off, so this may be a read error. The CDR3 sequence is CASSLYVGSDTQYF. CDR3 DNA: TGTGCCAGCAGCTTATACGTGGGATCCGATACGCAGTATTTT. The genes are TRBV7-2 and TRBJ2-3, with D unclear. The CDR3 has 14 amino acids. The germline V and J ends were trimmed by 2 bases and 6 bases, with 12 bases remaining between them. Germline CDR1 and CDR2: SGHTA and FQGNSA. The full variable domain, its missing parts supplied by reference TRBV7-2 and TRBJ2-3, is GAGVSQSPSNKVTEKGKDVELRCDPISGHTALYWYRQSLGQGLEFLIYFQGNSAPDKSGLPSDRFSAERTGGSVSTLTIQRTQQEDSAVYLCASSLYVGSDTQYFGPGTRLTVL.

The chain couples TRBV28 to TRBJ1-3; 7 bases match TRBD1. Germline V gene data show CDR1 as MDHEN and CDR2 as SYDVKM. The CDR3 covers 16 residues. V gave up 3 bases and J gave up 0 bases; unmatched junction bases: 5. The CDR3 protein is CASSFPTGPSGNTIYF. The CDR3 nucleotides read TGTGCCAGCAGTTTCCCGACAGGGCCCTCTGGAAACACCATATATTTT.

This clonotype was observed at least ten times. This chain links TRBV20-1 with TRBJ1-2; unclear D gene. This CDR3 comprises 11 residues. V dropped 6 bases and J dropped 5 bases, with 10 bases sitting between them. From germline, CDR1 is DFQATT and CDR2 SNEGSKA (reference sequence). The DNA of the CDR3 is TGCAGTGCCGCCATACAATATGGCTACACCTTC. It specifies CSAAIQYGYTF.

V and J are TRBV20-1 and TRBJ2-7; 8 positions agree with TRBD1. The CDR3 totals 15 residues. The V gene's germline CDR1 is DFQATT and CDR2 SNEGSKA (reference sequence). Germline trimming cut 5 bases from V and 4 bases from J; bases unmatched to any gene: 13. In DNA form, the CDR3 reads TGCAGTGCTGCTCAGCCCGGACAGGGAGATTACGAGCAGTACTTC. It yields the protein CSAAQPGQGDYEQYF.

As concerns this clonotype: The CDR3 does not close with the conserved phenylalanine or tryptophan, likely indicating a read error. J is TRBJ1-4 and V is TRBV28; D is perhaps TRBD1 (5 bases). The CDR3 runs 13 residues. V lost 8 bases, J lost 5 bases, and 12 bases lay in between. Looked up from germline, CDR1 is MDHEN and CDR2 is SYDVKM. CDR3 region: CASQGIRNEKLFL. The DNA for the CDR3 is TGTGCCAGCCAGGGAATCCGGAATGAAAAACTGTTTTTG.

The rearrangement links TRBV4-1 to TRBJ2-2; D might be TRBD2 (6 bases). The V and J ends lost 1 base and 6 bases respectively, with 18 bases between them. The CDR3 is 17 residues long. Germline lookup yields CDR1 MGHRA and CDR2 YSYEKL. The CDR3 here is CASSQGGLSKGSGELFF. The CDR3 DNA sequence: TGCGCCAGCAGCCAAGGGGGACTTTCGAAAGGGTCCGGGGAGCTGTTTTTT.

CDR3: CASSVSAGGPVKTDTQYF. For the CDR3, the DNA is TGTGCCAGCAGTGTGTCAGCGGGAGGGCCCGTGAAGACAGATACGCAGTATTTT. The rearrangement links TRBV2 to TRBJ2-3, with 10 bases identical to TRBD2. This CDR3 comprises 18 residues. The V gene end was trimmed by 4 bases and the J gene end by 3 bases; junction bases not matched to a gene: 13. The V gene's germline CDR1 is SNHLY and CDR2 FYNNEI.

There are a few counts of this clonotype. The chain employs TRBV12-3 or TRBV12-4 and TRBJ1-1; D uncertain. The CDR3 has 14 residues. V was pared by 6 bases and J by 4 bases, with 15 bases between. This chain's CDR3 is CASSRLGPSTEAFF. In DNA form, the CDR3 reads TGTGCCAGCAGCCGTCTTGGGCCCAGCACTGAAGCTTTCTTT.

The chain recombines TRBV20-1 with TRBJ1-1; D unresolved. There are 12 residues in the CDR3. The ends were cut back, 5 bases at V and 7 bases at J, with 14 bases in the middle. Germline V gene data show CDR1 as DFQATT and CDR2 as SNEGSKA (reference sequence). CDR3 in amino acids: CSASGSPSEAFF. DNA of the CDR3: TGCAGTGCTTCCGGGAGTCCTAGTGAAGCTTTCTTT.

This chain links TRBV5-1 with TRBJ2-7; 9 bases map to TRBD1. Germline V gene sequence: CDR1 SGHRS, CDR2 YFSETQ. The V gene end was trimmed by 3 bases and the J gene end by 5 bases; junction bases not matched to a gene: 9. The CDR3 spans 15 residues. The DNA of the CDR3 is TGCGCCAGCAGCTCCTCCGGGACAGGGAGCCACGAGCAGTACTTC. Encoded protein: CASSSSGTGSHEQYF.

V is TRBV15 and J is TRBJ1-3; D unresolved. V was trimmed by 0 bases and J by 4 bases, leaving 10 bases between them. Per the germline V gene, CDR1 is LNHNV and CDR2 is YYDKDF (reference sequence). CDR3 size: 15 residues. The CDR3 bases are TGTGCCACCAGCAGAGATCGTTACGGAGGAAACACCATATATTTT. It translates to CATSRDRYGGNTIYF.

Details on this clonotype: At one of its ends the junction is not consistent with the germline gene, which may arise from a read error. The chain links TRBV18 to TRBJ1-1; D is unclear. The CDR3 contains 11 residues. Germline CDR1 reads KGHSH; CDR2 reads LQKENI. The CDR3 nucleotides are TGTGACAGCTCACCGGTGAGGGAAGCTTTCTTT. Translated, it gives CDSSPVREAFF.

This clonotype came up a few times. The CDR3 nucleotides read TGTGCCAGCGGCCGGCCGGCGCTTAATGAAAAACTGTTTTTT. Translating it yields CASGRPALNEKLFF. The V gene is TRBV7-8, the J gene TRBJ1-4; no firm D call. This CDR3 contains 14 residues. V was trimmed by 8 bases and J by 4 bases, leaving 14 bases between them. Germline assignment: CDR1 SGHVS and CDR2 FQNEAQ.

This chain links TRBV6-1 with TRBJ2-3; the D gene is possibly TRBD1 (5 bases). Germline V gene lookup returns CDR1 MNHNS and CDR2 SASEGT. The V end was cut by 2 bases, the J end by 0 bases, with 15 bases between. The CDR3 consists of 17 residues. CDR3: CASSERQLRFSTDTQYF. Here the CDR3 DNA reads TGTGCCAGCAGTGAAAGACAGCTCCGGTTTAGCACAGATACGCAGTATTTT.

A word on this clonotype: An end of the junction does not agree with germline; a read error may underlie this. The V call is TRBV28, the J call TRBJ2-1; tentatively, D is TRBD1 (6 bases). CDR1 is MDHEN and CDR2 is SYDVKM in the germline V gene. The length of the CDR3 is 17 residues. The CDR3 DNA reads TGTGCCATCAGTTTGGCTTCTTTACAGGGAGTAAGCAATGAGCAGTTCTTC. Translated: CAISLASLQGVSNEQFF. The variable domain in full, with the rest retrieved from reference TRBV28 and TRBJ2-1, is DVKVTQSSRYLVKRTGEKVFLECVQDMDHENMFWYRQDPGLGLRLIYFSYDVKMKEKGDIPEGYSVSREKKERFSLILESASTNQTSMYLCAISLASLQGVSNEQFFGPGTRLTVL.